This TCR beta chain originates from a study of blood T cells in healthy people across ages. Through a sample-barcoded 5' primer and a J-beta primer mix, a second PCR was run for roughly 6 to 11 cycles. MiXCR was run by TCRdb on the 5' RACE reads, yielding one entry per CDR3 protein. The top ten hold around an eighth of the sample, which has 800,000 to 1,000,000 distinct CDR3 sequences, roughly 43% seen once. As concerns this clonotype: Its target is unknown.

The V end lost 3 bases, the J end lost 8 bases, and 16 bases lay between the germline ends. The CDR3 totals 13 residues. Germline V gene lookup returns CDR1 DFQATT and CDR2 SNEGSKA (reference sequence). Study-level results: When one million T cells were used, diversity estimates were thought to be underestimates.

This TCR came from a man in his thirties or forties in good health. The sample taken for sequencing was blood. This chain links TRBV20-1 with TRBJ1-2, with D perhaps TRBD1 (5 bases). CDR3 loop: CSARAQTGGGYTF. The DNA for the CDR3 is TGCAGTGCTAGGGCCCAAACAGGCGGAGGCTACACCTTC.